Listed below are T cell receptor beta chains from one sample, sequenced in a study of T cell responses to AZD1222 COVID-19 vaccine. Clones were read by immunoSEQ multiplex PCR, and TCRdb kept only the in-frame ones, dropping some. Of about 130,000 clones in the sample, about 93% were seen once. Sequencing used peripheral blood, obtained on day 0 of AZD1222 vaccination. These receptors came from an adult in good health. CDR3s include the opening cysteine and the closing phenylalanine or tryptophan. The D gene is left open where the match is weak. Clone size is shown for a subset of rows, as once, few, many or a class of expanded clone.

clone_size | d_call | j_call | v_call | cdr3_aa | cdr3_nt
few | . | TRBJ2-1 | TRBV30 | CAWSVEAVQFF | TGTGCCTGGAGTGTGGAGGCGGTGCAGTTCTTC
. | TRBD1 | TRBJ1-1 | TRBV4-3 | CASRHGTGGPNTEAFF | TGCGCCAGCAGGCATGGGACAGGGGGGCCGAACACTGAAGCTTTCTTT
. | TRBD2 | TRBJ2-7 | TRBV6-2/TRBV6-3 | CASSYSGTSGSEQYF | TGTGCCAGCAGTTACTCCGGGACTAGCGGGAGCGAGCAGTACTTC
few | . | TRBJ1-6 | TRBV7-3 | CASSQGNSPLHF | TGTGCCAGCAGCCAGGGGAATTCACCCCTCCACTTT
. | . | TRBJ1-6 | TRBV28 | CASYTGNSPLHF | TGTGCCAGCTACACAGGGAACTCACCCCTCCACTTT
. | TRBD2 | TRBJ2-3 | TRBV9 | CASSPSGGADTQYF | TGTGCCAGCAGCCCGAGCGGGGGGGCAGATACGCAGTATTTT
. | TRBD1 | TRBJ2-7 | TRBV5-4 | CASSFPGTGGDEQYF | TGTGCCAGCAGCTTCCCCGGGACAGGGGGCGACGAGCAGTACTTC
once | . | TRBJ1-1 | TRBV4-3 | CASSAGPGRNTEAFF | TGCGCCAGCAGCGCAGGGCCCGGCAGGAACACTGAAGCTTTCTTT
. | TRBD2 | TRBJ2-1 | TRBV11-2 | CASSQRTSGTTYNEQFF | TGTGCCAGCAGCCAAAGGACTAGCGGGACAACCTACAATGAGCAGTTCTTC
. | TRBD1 | TRBJ1-2 | TRBV28 | CASSAPGQSYGYTF | TGTGCCAGCAGTGCCCCGGGACAGAGCTATGGCTACACCTTC
. | TRBD2 | TRBJ2-7 | TRBV7-9 | CASSFPTSGSSYEQYF | TGTGCCAGCAGCTTCCCGACTAGCGGGAGCTCCTACGAGCAGTACTTC
. | . | TRBJ2-5 | TRBV19 | CASRQAGETQYF | TGTGCCAGCCGACAGGCCGGAGAGACCCAGTACTTC
. | . | TRBJ2-7 | TRBV2 | CASSAGDGAYEQYF | TGTGCCAGCAGTGCTGGGGATGGGGCCTACGAGCAGTACTTC
. | . | TRBJ2-7 | TRBV5-1 | CASSFGGLREQYF | TGCGCCAGCAGCTTCGGGGGGCTTCGGGAGCAGTACTTC
. | TRBD2 | TRBJ2-3 | TRBV9 | CASSVELADTQYF | TGTGCCAGCAGCGTAGAACTAGCGGATACGCAGTATTTT
. | . | TRBJ2-5 | TRBV5-1 | CASSPRDGYQETQYF | TGCGCCAGCAGCCCGCGGGACGGCTACCAAGAGACCCAGTACTTC
. | . | TRBJ1-3 | TRBV11-2 | CASSTLHTRLGAVGNTIYF | TGTGCCAGCAGCACCCTCCACACTCGCCTCGGCGCGGTGGGAAACACCATATATTTT
. | . | TRBJ2-7 | TRBV18 | CASSLDSGSSYEQYF | TGTGCCAGCTCACTGGACAGTGGCAGCTCCTACGAGCAGTACTTC
. | TRBD2 | TRBJ2-7 | TRBV3-1/TRBV3-2 | CASSQLAGGPYEQYF | TGTGCCAGCAGCCAACTAGCGGGAGGGCCCTACGAGCAGTACTTC
. | TRBD2 | TRBJ2-1 | TRBV19 | CASSTRTSGTDEQFF | TGTGCCAGTAGTACCCGGACTAGCGGGACTGATGAGCAGTTCTTC
. | . | TRBJ1-2 | TRBV3-1/TRBV3-2 | CASSQQDYGYTF | TGTGCCAGCAGCCAGCAGGACTATGGCTACACCTTC
. | . | TRBJ2-7 | TRBV20-1 | CSASPNPDYEQYF | TGCAGTGCTAGTCCGAACCCGGACTACGAGCAGTACTTC
. | . | TRBJ2-7 | TRBV7-2 | CASSFLDSRFRLSPEQYF | TGTGCCAGCAGCTTTTTGGACTCTAGATTTCGCCTAAGTCCCGAGCAGTACTTC
once | TRBD2 | TRBJ2-1 | TRBV5-1 | CASSLRLTSGSANEQFF | TGCGCCAGCAGCTTGCGACTGACTAGCGGGAGCGCAAATGAGCAGTTCTTC
. | . | TRBJ2-3 | TRBV15 | CATSIPVVDTQYF | TGTGCCACCAGCATCCCGGTAGTAGATACGCAGTATTTT
few | . | TRBJ1-1 | TRBV10-3 | CAISAYGGTEAFF | TGTGCCATCAGTGCCTATGGTGGCACTGAAGCTTTCTTT
. | . | TRBJ1-4 | TRBV7-2 | CASSLAMRGRTNEKLFF | TGTGCCAGCAGCTTAGCAATGAGGGGGAGGACTAATGAAAAACTGTTTTTT
once | . | TRBJ1-1 | TRBV3-1/TRBV3-2 | CASSQAGTEAFF | TGTGCCAGCAGCCAAGCTGGCACTGAAGCTTTCTTT
. | . | TRBJ1-1 | TRBV19 | CASSMNRDSTEAFF | TGTGCCAGTAGTATGAACAGGGATAGCACTGAAGCTTTCTTT
. | . | TRBJ2-1 | TRBV19 | CASSIKHLDYEQFF | TGTGCCAGTAGTATAAAGCACCTTGATTATGAGCAGTTCTTC
few | TRBD1 | TRBJ2-2 | TRBV5-1 | CASSYRGRDGELFF | TGCGCCAGCAGCTACAGGGGGCGCGACGGGGAGCTGTTTTTT
. | TRBD2 | TRBJ2-4 | TRBV5-6 | CASTTSWLAGARVKNIQYF | TGTGCCAGCACCACGAGTTGGCTAGCGGGAGCGAGGGTCAAAAACATTCAGTACTTC
. | . | TRBJ2-5 | TRBV4-2 | CASSQHSGTGGETQYF | TGTGCCAGCAGCCAACATAGCGGAACAGGAGGGGAGACCCAGTACTTC
. | TRBD2 | TRBJ2-7 | TRBV4-1 | CASSQATSGSFYEQYF | TGCGCCAGCAGCCAAGCTACTAGCGGAAGCTTCTACGAGCAGTACTTC
once | TRBD1 | TRBJ2-2 | TRBV5-1 | CASSLGQGAHSGELFF | TGCGCCAGCAGCTTGGGTCAGGGGGCGCATTCCGGGGAGCTGTTTTTT
. | . | TRBJ1-2 | TRBV7-8 | CASSPMGQVPRGTSGYTF | TGTGCCAGCAGCCCCATGGGCCAGGTCCCCCGGGGGACTAGTGGCTACACCTTC
. | . | TRBJ2-7 | TRBV6-2/TRBV6-3 | CASSILRITYEQYF | TGTGCCAGCAGTATCCTCAGGATTACCTACGAGCAGTACTTC
. | TRBD1 | TRBJ2-7 | TRBV15 | CATSRDAGGFNEQYF | TGTGCCACCAGCAGAGATGCAGGGGGCTTCAACGAGCAGTACTTC
. | . | TRBJ1-1 | TRBV7-6 | CASTADGQNTEAFF | TGTGCCAGCACCGCGGATGGGCAGAACACTGAAGCTTTCTTT
. | . | TRBJ2-1 | TRBV27 | CASTSSGFPSSYNEQFF | TGTGCCAGCACCTCTTCGGGGTTCCCAAGCTCCTACAATGAGCAGTTCTTC
. | TRBD1 | TRBJ2-1 | TRBV14 | CASSHLGQGRKVENEQFF | TGTGCCAGCAGCCATCTCGGACAGGGCAGGAAGGTCGAGAATGAGCAGTTCTTC
. | . | TRBJ2-7 | TRBV5-1 | CASSYPGGIYEQYF | TGCGCCAGCAGCTACCCTGGGGGGATCTACGAGCAGTACTTC
. | . | TRBJ2-2 | TRBV20-1 | CSARGRRELFF | TGCAGTGCTAGGGGAAGGAGGGAGCTGTTTTTT
. | . | TRBJ1-5 | TRBV7-2 | CASSSQEAKNQPQHF | TGTGCCAGCAGCTCACAAGAGGCCAAGAATCAGCCCCAGCATTTT
. | TRBD1 | TRBJ2-7 | TRBV7-2 | CASSLAGQGGHEQYF | TGTGCCAGCAGCTTAGCGGGACAGGGTGGGCACGAGCAGTACTTC
. | . | TRBJ2-2 | TRBV5-1 | CASSLRVPLNTGELFF | TGCGCCAGCAGCTTGAGGGTTCCCCTAAACACCGGGGAGCTGTTTTTT
. | . | TRBJ1-2 | TRBV28 | CASSLMGGNYGYTF | TGTGCCAGCAGTTTAATGGGAGGGAACTATGGCTACACCTTC
. | TRBD2 | TRBJ2-5 | TRBV28 | CASSFASGTETQYF | TGTGCCAGCAGTTTCGCTAGCGGGACAGAGACCCAGTACTTC
. | . | TRBJ1-3 | TRBV6-5 | CASSYSSLYSGNTIYF | TGTGCCAGCAGTTACTCGAGTCTATACTCTGGAAACACCATATATTTT
once | . | TRBJ2-3 | TRBV5-4 | CASSQKTGVSDTQYF | TGTGCCAGCAGTCAAAAGACCGGGGTATCGGATACGCAGTATTTT